A single sample gave rise to the 9 T cell receptor beta chains below, sequenced in a study of T cell responses to AZD1222 COVID-19 vaccine. Some clones are missing from TCRdb's copy, which holds only in-frame ones; the method was immunoSEQ multiplex PCR. The sample yields approximately 170,000 clones, 85% to 95% seen once. Source: peripheral blood, taken on day 0 of AZD1222 vaccination. These receptors were collected from an adult in good health.

This clone was seen only once. DNA for the CDR3: TGTGCCAGCAGCTTGAAGCGGGAGACCCTTGCAGATACGCAGTATTTT. Protein: CASSLKRETLADTQYF. The chain combines TRBV5-4 with TRBJ2-3; 8 nucleotides align to TRBD2. Germline-derived CDR1 and CDR2 are SGHNT and YYREEE (reference sequence). The CDR3 sequence is 16 residues long. The V gene end was trimmed by 1 base and the J gene end by 4 bases; junction bases not matched to a gene: 8. The full variable domain, with the rest looked up from reference TRBV5-4 and TRBJ2-3, is ETGVTQSPTHLIKTRGQQVTLRCSSQSGHNTVSWYQQALGQGPQFIFQYYREEENGRGNFPPRFSGLQFPNYSSELNVNALELDDSALYLCASSLKRETLADTQYFGPGTRLTVL.

The chain has TRBV5-8 and TRBJ2-1, with D uncertain. The CDR3 runs 12 residues. Per germline, CDR1 SGHTS and CDR2 YDEGEE. Between the trimmed V and J ends, which lost 1 base and 12 bases, there was a span of 11 bases. The CDR3 DNA is TGTGCCAGCAGCTTGTGGGAAAGTGGGCAGTTCTTC. It encodes CASSLWESGQFF.

The table lists this clone with a count of one. The V gene is TRBV12-3 or TRBV12-4, the J gene TRBJ1-6; 7 nucleotides line up with TRBD1. The CDR3 has 13 amino acids. J gave up 11 bases and V 5 bases, and 6 bases lay outside the gene matches. The CDR3 nucleotides are TGTGCCAGCAGTAGACAGGGTTTTGCACCCCTCCACTTT. This sequence encodes CASSRQGFAPLHF.

This rearrangement joins TRBV5-6 to TRBJ1-1, with a tentative D call TRBD1 (5 bases). The CDR3 is 14 residues long. The germline gives CDR1 SGHDT, CDR2 YYEEEE. Deletions cut 4 bases from V and 5 bases from J, with 15 bases between. This chain's CDR3 is CASSGGILITEAFF. The CDR3 DNA reads TGTGCCAGCAGCGGGGGAATATTGATAACTGAAGCTTTCTTT.

The CDR3 protein is CASSLGTGGRSTGELFF. The CDR3 DNA sequence: TGTGCCAGCAGCTTGGGAACAGGGGGGCGAAGCACCGGGGAGCTGTTTTTT. The chain couples TRBV5-8 to TRBJ2-2; 8 bases line up with TRBD1. CDR3 length: 17 residues. The V segment lost 0 bases and the J segment 4 bases; nucleotides outside the gene matches: 8. In germline, CDR1 is SGHTS, CDR2 YDEGEE.

The chain uses TRBV19 and TRBJ1-2; tentative D call: TRBD1 (5 bases). The CDR3 has 15 residues. Trimming removed 3 bases at V and 4 bases at J, with 15 bases between. Looked up from germline, CDR1 is LNHDA and CDR2 is SQIVND (reference sequence). The CDR3 DNA sequence: TGTGCCAGTAGTATGGGGCCTGATGAGTTCTATGGCTACACCTTC. It is translated as CASSMGPDEFYGYTF.

The chain couples TRBV19 to TRBJ1-4, with D possibly TRBD1 on 5 matching bases. There are 14 residues in the CDR3. Germline CDR1 and CDR2: LNHDA and SQIVND (reference sequence). Trimming took 9 bases from V and 6 from J, leaving 17 bases between them. In DNA form, the CDR3 reads TGTGCCAGCCGATCGTTGGGGGGTGATGAAAAACTGTTTTTT. This gives the protein CASRSLGGDEKLFF. Using reference TRBV19 and TRBJ1-4 for the parts outside the CDR3, the full variable domain is DGGITQSPKYLFRKEGQNVTLSCEQNLNHDAMYWYRQDPGQGLRLIYYSQIVNDFQKGDIAEGYSVSREKKESFPLTVTSAQKNPTAFYLCASRSLGGDEKLFFGSGTQLSVL.

The chain has TRBV10-3 and TRBJ2-1; 15 nucleotides line up with TRBD2. Germline V gene data show CDR1 as ENHRY and CDR2 as SYGVKD. The CDR3 is 20 amino acids. The V segment lost 2 bases and the J segment 6 bases; nucleotides outside the gene matches: 14. CDR3 protein: CAISEGLAGGPLNPGNEQFF. In nucleotides, the CDR3 is TGTGCCATCAGTGAGGGACTAGCGGGAGGGCCATTAAACCCGGGCAATGAGCAGTTCTTC.

This rearrangement joins TRBV4-1 to TRBJ2-5, with a possible D match to TRBD1 (6 bases). V lost 4 bases and J lost 1, with 16 bases in between. Germline values: CDR1 MGHRA, CDR2 YSYEKL. The CDR3 extends over 16 amino acids. This CDR3 reads CASSPSPDRPQETQYF. CDR3 nucleotide sequence: TGCGCCAGCAGCCCCTCTCCGGACAGACCCCAAGAGACCCAGTACTTC.